These 16 T cell receptor beta chains share one sample of origin, sequenced in a study of T cell responses to AZD1222 COVID-19 vaccine. Sequencing was performed with immunoSEQ multiplex PCR; in TCRdb, only in-frame clones are kept and a portion is missing. The table shows approximately 110,000 clones, with more than 75% occurring only once. Source: peripheral blood, taken on day 0 of AZD1222 vaccination. The receptors were sampled from an adult in good health.

The rearrangement uses TRBV5-6 and TRBJ1-1, with D perhaps matching TRBD1 (5 bases). CDR1 and CDR2 (germline): SGHDT, YYEEEE. CDR3 length: 14 amino acids. The V end lost 4 bases, the J end lost 1 base, and 11 bases lay between the germline ends. The CDR3 sequence: CASSTLTANTEAFF. For the CDR3, the DNA is TGTGCCAGCAGCACCCTGACAGCGAACACTGAAGCTTTCTTT.

The chain recombines TRBV25-1 with TRBJ2-4; the D call may be TRBD1 or TRBD2 (5 bases each). Germline CDR1 is MGHDK and CDR2 is SYGVNS. CDR3 length equals 14 residues. V lost 8 bases, J lost 1 base, and 12 bases lay in between. The chain's CDR3 is CASGGYGAKNIQYF. In DNA form, the CDR3 reads TGTGCCAGCGGGGGATATGGGGCCAAAAACATTCAGTACTTC.

V usage is TRBV13 and J usage is TRBJ2-5, with 13 bases identical to TRBD2. This CDR3 region has 15 residues. V lost 4 bases and J lost 4; bases outside the gene matches: 3. Germline V gene sequence: CDR1 PRHDT, CDR2 FYEKMQ (reference sequence). The CDR3 is CASSSRTSGRETQYF. The DNA for the CDR3 is TGTGCCAGCAGCTCCAGGACTAGCGGGAGAGAGACCCAGTACTTC.

The gene calls are TRBV5-1 and TRBJ1-6, with 7 bases matching TRBD1. The CDR3 runs 15 residues. V trimming: 0 bases; J trimming: 8 bases; junction bases outside the gene matches: 5. In germline, CDR1 is SGHRS, CDR2 YFSETQ. CDR3 sequence: CASSLAGGTYSPLHF. CDR3 sequence (DNA): TGCGCCAGCAGCTTGGCAGGGGGTACATATTCACCCCTCCACTTT.

The CDR3 is CASSFATDTQYF. CDR3 DNA sequence: TGTGCCAGCAGCTTTGCCACAGATACGCAGTATTTT. This chain links TRBV13 with TRBJ2-3; D is undetermined. The length of the CDR3 is 12 residues. Germline V gene sequence: CDR1 PRHDT, CDR2 FYEKMQ (reference sequence). The germline V and J ends were trimmed by 3 bases and 2 bases, with 3 bases remaining between them.

The rearrangement links TRBV7-9 to TRBJ1-4; unclear D gene. CDR3 length: 13 amino acids. Germline V gene data show CDR1 as SEHNR and CDR2 as FQNEAQ (reference sequence). V was clipped by 2 bases and J by 4 bases, with 5 bases between them. The CDR3, as DNA: TGTGCCAGCAGCTTATACTTTAATGAAAAACTGTTTTTT. It encodes CASSLYFNEKLFF.

The chain carries TRBV5-6 and TRBJ1-5; D uncertain. Trimming removed 1 base at V and 3 bases at J, with 14 bases between. The CDR3 extends over 16 amino acids. CDR1 is SGHDT, CDR2 YYEEEE, per germline. The CDR3: CASSLRAGGINQPQHF. CDR3 DNA: TGTGCCAGCAGCTTGCGGGCAGGTGGGATCAATCAGCCCCAGCATTTT.

For the CDR3, the DNA is TGTGCCAGCAGTTACTGGGGGGGGGAAGGCTATGGCTACACCTTC. Its protein product is CASSYWGGEGYGYTF. The chain couples TRBV6-5 to TRBJ1-2; tentative D call: TRBD1 (5 bases). The ends were cut back, 1 base at V and 4 bases at J, with 13 bases in the middle. Per germline, CDR1 MNHEY and CDR2 SVGAGI. CDR3 length: 15 amino acids.

Written as DNA, the CDR3 is TGTGCCATCAGTGAGTCGAAGCGGATCCGCACAGATACGCAGTATTTT. The encoded protein is CAISESKRIRTDTQYF. V is TRBV10-3 and J is TRBJ2-3; D is possibly TRBD2 (5 bases). This CDR3 has 16 residues. Deletions cut 0 bases from V and 1 base from J, with 11 bases between. CDR1 is ENHRY, CDR2 SYGVKD, per germline.

In this sample, this clone turned up once. The chain is built from TRBV6-6 and TRBJ2-1, with 8 bases identical to TRBD2. Germline CDR1 reads MNHNY; CDR2 reads SVGAGI (reference sequence). This CDR3 comprises 20 residues. With V trimmed by 6 bases and J by 6 bases, 25 bases remained unmatched. The chain's CDR3 is CASSLLRGDFRTSKGNEQFF. The CDR3 nucleotides are TGTGCCAGCAGCCTGCTACGGGGGGATTTCAGGACTAGCAAAGGCAATGAGCAGTTCTTC.

The chain carries TRBV6-5 and TRBJ1-3, with D hard to call. Deletions cut 0 bases from V and 0 bases from J, with 9 bases between. CDR3 length: 16 amino acids. Germline CDR1 reads MNHEY; CDR2 reads SVGAGI. This chain's CDR3 is CASSYSGASSGNTIYF. DNA for the CDR3: TGTGCCAGCAGTTACTCTGGAGCGAGCTCTGGAAACACCATATATTTT.

The V and J genes are TRBV7-9 and TRBJ2-4; TRBD2 agrees at 10 bases. The V and J ends lost 8 bases and 6 bases, in that order; junction bases with no gene match: 4. Germline CDR1 is SEHNR and CDR2 is FQNEAQ (reference sequence). This CDR3 is 13 amino acids long. Here the CDR3 reads CASVAGGLNIQYF. The CDR3 region has the DNA TGTGCCAGCGTAGCGGGGGGATTAAACATTCAGTACTTC.

This clone was seen once. The rearrangement links TRBV3-1 (or the pseudogene TRBV3-2) to TRBJ1-1; D gene uncertain. Germline assignment: CDR1 LGHDT and CDR2 YNNKEL (reference sequence). The V end was cut by 1 base, the J end by 2 bases, with 17 bases between. CDR3 length: 17 residues. CDR3 region: CASSQAPFPPGNTEAFF. The CDR3 DNA follows: TGTGCCAGCAGCCAAGCTCCATTTCCACCCGGTAACACTGAAGCTTTCTTT.

The chain combines TRBV15 with TRBJ2-7; TRBD1 agrees at 9 bases. Trimming removed 5 bases from V and 1 base from J; junction bases left unmatched: 6. Germline loops: CDR1 LNHNV, CDR2 YYDKDF (reference sequence). CDR3 length: 15 residues. As DNA, the CDR3 is TGTGCCACCAGCGACAGGGGGGGGCCTTCCTACGAGCAGTACTTC. This encodes CATSDRGGPSYEQYF.

The gene calls are TRBV12-5 and TRBJ2-5; D gene uncertain. This CDR3 has 14 residues. V was cut by 4 bases and J by 1 base, with 10 bases left in between. The germline gives CDR1 LGHNT, CDR2 FRNRAP. The CDR3 reads CASGSQDFQETQYF. In DNA form, the CDR3 reads TGTGCTAGTGGTTCTCAGGATTTCCAAGAGACCCAGTACTTC.

The chain combines TRBV10-1 with TRBJ2-7, with no clear D. V lost 3 bases to trimming and J lost 2 bases, with 5 bases between them. The CDR3 consists of 12 residues. CDR1 and CDR2 from the germline V gene are WNHNN and SYGVQD (reference sequence). For the CDR3, the DNA is TGCGCCAGCAGTGAAGGTCCCTACGAGCAGTACTTC. Its protein is CASSEGPYEQYF.